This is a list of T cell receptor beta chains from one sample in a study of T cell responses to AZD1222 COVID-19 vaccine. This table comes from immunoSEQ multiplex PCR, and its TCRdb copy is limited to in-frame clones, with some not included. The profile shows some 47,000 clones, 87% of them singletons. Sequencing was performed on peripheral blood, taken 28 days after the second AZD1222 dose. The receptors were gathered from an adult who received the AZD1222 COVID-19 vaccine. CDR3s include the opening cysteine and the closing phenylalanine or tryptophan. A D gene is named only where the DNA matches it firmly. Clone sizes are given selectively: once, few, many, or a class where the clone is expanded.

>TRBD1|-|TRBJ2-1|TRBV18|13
TGTGCCAGCTCCCAGGGACAGAACAATGAGCAGTTCTTC
CASSQGQNNEQFF
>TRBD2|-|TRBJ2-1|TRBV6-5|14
TGTGCCAGCAGTTATCAAGCGGGGAGGGATGAGCAGTTCTTC
CASSYQAGRDEQFF
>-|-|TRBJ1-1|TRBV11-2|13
TGTGCCAGCAGCCCAAGAGGGGGAACACCGACTTTCTTT
CASSPRGGTPTFF
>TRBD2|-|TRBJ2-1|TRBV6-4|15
TGTGCCAGCTCCGTCCTAGCGGGTGACTACAATGAGCAGTTCTTC
CASSVLAGDYNEQFF
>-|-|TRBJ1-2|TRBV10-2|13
TGCGCCAGCACAGGGGCAAAGAGCTATGGCTACACCTTC
CASTGAKSYGYTF
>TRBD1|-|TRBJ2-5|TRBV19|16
TGTGCCAGTAGTATTGGACAGGGGGTAATATGGGAGACCCAGTACTTC
CASSIGQGVIWETQYF
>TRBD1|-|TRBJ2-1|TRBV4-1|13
TGCGCCAGCAGCCAAGGACAGGGTCGGGAGCAGTTCTTC
CASSQGQGREQFF
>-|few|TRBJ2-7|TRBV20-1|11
TGCAGTGCCCTGGGGGACCCCCAGCAGTACTTC
CSALGDPQQYF
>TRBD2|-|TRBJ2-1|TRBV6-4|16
TGTGCCAGCAGTGACTCGATAGCAGGCGGGGGGGATGAGCAGTTCTTC
CASSDSIAGGGDEQFF
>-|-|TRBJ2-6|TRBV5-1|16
TGCGCCAGCAGCCCAGGAGGAACCTCTGGGGCCAACGTCCTGACTTTC
CASSPGGTSGANVLTF
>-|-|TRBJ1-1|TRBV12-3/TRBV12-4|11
TGTGCCAGCATGGTGAACACTGAAGCTTTCTTT
CASMVNTEAFF
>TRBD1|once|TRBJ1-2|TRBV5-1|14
TGCGCCAGCAGCCAAGGGACAGTCGGCTATGGCTACACCTTC
CASSQGTVGYGYTF
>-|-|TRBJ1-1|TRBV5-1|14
TGCGCCAGCAGCTTGGAGATATTGAACACTGAAGCTTTCTTT
CASSLEILNTEAFF
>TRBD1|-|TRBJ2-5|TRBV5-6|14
TGTGCCAGCAGCTTCTTGACAGGGGAAGAGACCCAGTACTTC
CASSFLTGEETQYF
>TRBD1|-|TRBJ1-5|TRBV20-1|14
TGCAGTGCTGGTGGACAGGGAAGCAATCAGCCCCAGCATTTT
CSAGGQGSNQPQHF
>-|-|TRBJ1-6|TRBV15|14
TGTGCCACCAGCAGAGCCCCGGACGGGTCACCCCTCCACTTT
CATSRAPDGSPLHF
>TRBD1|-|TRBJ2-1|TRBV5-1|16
TGCGCCAGCAGCTTGCCAGACAGGGGGAGCTTCGGTGAGCAGTTCTTC
CASSLPDRGSFGEQFF
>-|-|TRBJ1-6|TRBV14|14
TGTGCCACCAGGATGGGGGCCTATAATTCACCCCTCCACTTT
CATRMGAYNSPLHF
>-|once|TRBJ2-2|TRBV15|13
TGTGCCACCAGCAGAGATCGTCCCGGGGAGCTGTTTTTT
CATSRDRPGELFF
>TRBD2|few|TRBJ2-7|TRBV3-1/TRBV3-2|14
TGTGCCAGCAGCTTTCGCGGGAGGGCTTACGAGCAGTACTTC
CASSFRGRAYEQYF
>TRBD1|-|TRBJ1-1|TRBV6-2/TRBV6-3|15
TGTGCCAGCAGCCAGGGGGGACAGGGGAACACTGAAGCTTTCTTT
CASSQGGQGNTEAFF
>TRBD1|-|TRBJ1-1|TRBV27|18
TGTGCCAGCAGACCCCGACAGGGGGCATGGAGAATGAACACTGAAGCTTTCTTT
CASRPRQGAWRMNTEAFF
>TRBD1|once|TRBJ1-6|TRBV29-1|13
TGCAGCGTGGGACAGAGTCGTGGATCACCCCTCCACTTT
CSVGQSRGSPLHF
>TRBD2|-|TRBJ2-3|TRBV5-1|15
TGCGCCAGCAGCTTGGTTTCCAGCGGGAGTACGCCGCAGTATTTT
CASSLVSSGSTPQYF
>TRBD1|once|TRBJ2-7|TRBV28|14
TGTGCCAGCAGGACCGGGACAGGGAGCTACGAGCAGTACTTC
CASRTGTGSYEQYF
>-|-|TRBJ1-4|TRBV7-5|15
TGTGCCAGAAGCTCCCGACAGAGCTGTACTGAAAAACTGTTTTTT
CARSSRQSCTEKLFF
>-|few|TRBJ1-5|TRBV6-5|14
TGTGCCAGCAGGAGGACAGCTGGGGGTGAGCCCCAGCATTTT
CASRRTAGGEPQHF
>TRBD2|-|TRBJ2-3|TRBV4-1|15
TGCGCCAGCAGCGGCGCTAGCGGGAGCTTAGATACGCAGTATTTT
CASSGASGSLDTQYF
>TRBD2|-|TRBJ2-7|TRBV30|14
TGTGCCTGGAGTCCCGGGACTAGCTTCTACGAGCAGTACTTC
CAWSPGTSFYEQYF
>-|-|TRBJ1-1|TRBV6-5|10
TGTGCCAGCAGACCCGAAGAAGCTTTCTTT
CASRPEEAFF
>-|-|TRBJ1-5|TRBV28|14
TGTGCCAGCAGTTTGGCAGGGATCAATCAGCCCCAGCATTTT
CASSLAGINQPQHF
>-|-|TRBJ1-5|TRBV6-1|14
TGTGCCAGCAGTGAAGGGTTCGACAATCAGCCCCAGCATTTT
CASSEGFDNQPQHF
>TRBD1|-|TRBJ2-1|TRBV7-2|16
TGTGCCAGCAGCTTAGTGTCGGGACAGGGTAGGGATGAGCAGTTCTTC
CASSLVSGQGRDEQFF
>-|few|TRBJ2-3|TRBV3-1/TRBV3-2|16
TGTGCCAGCAGCCAAGATATGGGGCTTAGCACAGATACGCAGTATTTT
CASSQDMGLSTDTQYF
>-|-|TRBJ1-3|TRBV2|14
TGTGCCAGCAGTGAGGCAGGGGCTGGAAACACCATATATTTT
CASSEAGAGNTIYF
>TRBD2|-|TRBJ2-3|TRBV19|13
TGTGCCAGTCAGCGGGGTCGCACAGATACGCAGTATTTT
CASQRGRTDTQYF
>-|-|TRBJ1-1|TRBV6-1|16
TGTGCCAGCAGTGACATCCCAGGGGCGCGGAGCACTGAAGCTTTCTTT
CASSDIPGARSTEAFF
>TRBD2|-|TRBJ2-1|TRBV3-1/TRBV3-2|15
TGTGCCAGCAGCCAAGAGAATAGCGGGATGGGTGAGCAGTTCTTC
CASSQENSGMGEQFF
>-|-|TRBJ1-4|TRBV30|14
TGTGCCTGGAGTGTTTCCGGGACAAGGGAAAAACTGTTTTTT
CAWSVSGTREKLFF
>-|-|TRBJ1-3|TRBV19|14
TGTGCCAGTAGTTTGCGAAGCTCTGGAAACACCATATATTTT
CASSLRSSGNTIYF
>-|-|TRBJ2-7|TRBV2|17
TGTGCCAGCAGCCTACCCCTACGGGCGGTAGGGCACTACGAGCAGTACTTC
CASSLPLRAVGHYEQYF
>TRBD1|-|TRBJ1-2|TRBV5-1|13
TGCGCCAGCAGCTTGGAGGGACAGAAGGGCTACACCTTC
CASSLEGQKGYTF
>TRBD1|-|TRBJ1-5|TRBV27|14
TGTGCCAGCCCCAGGGGGCGCCCGAATCAGCCCCAGCATTTT
CASPRGRPNQPQHF
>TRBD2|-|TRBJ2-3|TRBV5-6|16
TGTGCCAGCAGCGAAATGACTAGCGGGGGCACAGATACGCAGTATTTT
CASSEMTSGGTDTQYF
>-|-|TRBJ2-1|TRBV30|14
TGTGCCTGGACGCCCGGGACCCCGGGAAATGAGCAGTTCTTC
CAWTPGTPGNEQFF
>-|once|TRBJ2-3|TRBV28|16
TGTGCCAGCAGTTTTGGGTTAGCGCCTAGCACAGATACGCAGTATTTT
CASSFGLAPSTDTQYF
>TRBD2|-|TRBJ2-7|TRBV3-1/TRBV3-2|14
TGTGCCAGCAGCCAAGGGACTAGCGTTTACGAGCAGTACTTC
CASSQGTSVYEQYF
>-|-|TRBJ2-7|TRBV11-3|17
TGTGCCAGCAGCCCATTTTACCGGGAGAGAGTCTCCTACGAGCAGTACTTC
CASSPFYRERVSYEQYF
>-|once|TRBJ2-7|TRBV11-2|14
TGTGCCAGCAGAGTGGCCGGGGCGGGCTACGAGCAGTACTTC
CASRVAGAGYEQYF
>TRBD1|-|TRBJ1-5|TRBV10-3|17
TGTGCCATCAGTGAGTCGGCAGGGGGCAATAGCAATCAGCCCCAGCATTTT
CAISESAGGNSNQPQHF
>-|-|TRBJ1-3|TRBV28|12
TGTGCCAGCAGAGAACCCCTAAACACCATATATTTT
CASREPLNTIYF
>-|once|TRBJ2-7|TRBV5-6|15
TGTGCCAGCAGCTTGACGAGGACAGTCCTCTCCGAGCAGTACTTC
CASSLTRTVLSEQYF
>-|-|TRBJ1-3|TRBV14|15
TGTGCCAGCAGCCAAGATCTCCCTGGTGGAAACACCATATATTTT
CASSQDLPGGNTIYF
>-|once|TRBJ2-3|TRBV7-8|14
TGTGCCAGCAGCACCGGACAGAACACAGATACGCAGTATTTT
CASSTGQNTDTQYF
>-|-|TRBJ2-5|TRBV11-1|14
TGTGCCAGCAGCTTTCTCCCCAGGGGAGAGACCCAGTACTTC
CASSFLPRGETQYF
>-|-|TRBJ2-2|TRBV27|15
TGTGCCAGCACCCTCGGAGGCGCGAACACCGGGGAGCTGTTTTTT
CASTLGGANTGELFF
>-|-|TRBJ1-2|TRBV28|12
TGTGCCAGCAGCCCTCCAGACTATGGCTACACCTTC
CASSPPDYGYTF
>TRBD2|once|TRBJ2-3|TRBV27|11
TGTGCCAGCAGTTTGGGCGGGAGATTATCCTTT
CASSLGGRLSF
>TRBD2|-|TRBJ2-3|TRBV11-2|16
TGTGCCAGCAGCATCCGGACTAGCGGGAGCGGGGATACGCAGTATTTT
CASSIRTSGSGDTQYF
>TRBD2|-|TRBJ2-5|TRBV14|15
TGTGCCAGCAGCCTTGGACTAGCGGGAGTGGAGACCCAGTACTTC
CASSLGLAGVETQYF